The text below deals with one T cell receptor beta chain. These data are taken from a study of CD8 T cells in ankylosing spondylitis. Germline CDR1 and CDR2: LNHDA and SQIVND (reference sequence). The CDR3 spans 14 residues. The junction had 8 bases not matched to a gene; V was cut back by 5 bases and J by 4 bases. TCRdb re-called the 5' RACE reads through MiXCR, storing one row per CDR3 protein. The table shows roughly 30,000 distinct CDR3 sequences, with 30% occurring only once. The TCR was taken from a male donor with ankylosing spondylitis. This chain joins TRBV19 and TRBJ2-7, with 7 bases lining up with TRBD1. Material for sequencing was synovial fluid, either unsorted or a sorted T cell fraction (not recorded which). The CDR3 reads CASSPTRTGYEQYV. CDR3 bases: TGTGCCAGTAGTCCTACCCGGACAGGTTACGAGCAGTACGTC.